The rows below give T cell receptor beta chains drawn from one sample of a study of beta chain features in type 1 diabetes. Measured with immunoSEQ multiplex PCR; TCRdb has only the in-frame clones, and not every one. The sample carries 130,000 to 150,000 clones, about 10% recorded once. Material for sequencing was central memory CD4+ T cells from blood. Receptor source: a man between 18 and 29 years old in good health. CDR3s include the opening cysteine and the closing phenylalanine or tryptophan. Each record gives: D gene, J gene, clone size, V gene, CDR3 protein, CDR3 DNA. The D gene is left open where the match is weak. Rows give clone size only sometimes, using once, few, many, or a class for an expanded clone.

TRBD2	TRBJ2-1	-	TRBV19	CASQLAGSSYNEQFF	TGTGCCAGCCAGCTAGCGGGCAGCTCCTACAATGAGCAGTTCTTC
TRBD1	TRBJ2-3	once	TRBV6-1	CASRTSGGDTQYF	TGTGCCAGCAGAACCTCAGGGGGCGATACGCAGTATTTT
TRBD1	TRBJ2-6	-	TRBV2	CASSGQGAGANVLTF	TGTGCCAGCAGTGGACAGGGGGCTGGGGCCAACGTCCTGACTTTC
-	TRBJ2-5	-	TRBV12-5	CASGLGGDQETQYF	TGTGCTAGTGGTTTGGGCGGGGACCAAGAGACCCAGTACTTC
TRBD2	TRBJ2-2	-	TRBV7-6	CASSWTGTTNTGELFF	TGTGCCAGCAGCTGGACCGGGACTACGAACACCGGGGAGCTGTTTTTT
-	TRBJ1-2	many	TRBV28	CASSVRTGYAGYTF	TGTGCCAGCAGTGTTCGGACGGGGTACGCTGGCTACACCTTC
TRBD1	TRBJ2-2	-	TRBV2	CASSGTVSTGELFF	TGTGCCAGCAGCGGGACAGTGTCCACCGGGGAGCTGTTTTTT
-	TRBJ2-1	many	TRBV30	CAWSKGGAYNEQFF	TGTGCCTGGAGTAAGGGGGGGGCCTACAATGAGCAGTTCTTC
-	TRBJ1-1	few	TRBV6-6	CASKKASGGTEAFF	TGTGCCAGCAAGAAAGCGTCAGGCGGGACTGAAGCTTTCTTT
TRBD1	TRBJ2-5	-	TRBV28	CASSVRGSETQYF	TGTGCCAGCAGTGTCAGGGGGAGTGAGACCCAGTACTTC
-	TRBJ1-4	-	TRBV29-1	CSGEGSFEKLFF	TGCAGCGGAGAGGGCAGTTTTGAAAAACTGTTTTTT